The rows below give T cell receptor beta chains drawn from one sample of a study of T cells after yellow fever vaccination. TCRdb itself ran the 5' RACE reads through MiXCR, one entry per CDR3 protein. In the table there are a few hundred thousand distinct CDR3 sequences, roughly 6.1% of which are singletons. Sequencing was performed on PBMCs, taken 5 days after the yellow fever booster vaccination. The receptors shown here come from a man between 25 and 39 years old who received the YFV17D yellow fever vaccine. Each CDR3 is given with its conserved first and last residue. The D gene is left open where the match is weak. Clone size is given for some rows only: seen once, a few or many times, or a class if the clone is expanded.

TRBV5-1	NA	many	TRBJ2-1	TGCGCCAGCAGCTTGGGGGTGAATGAGCAGTTCTTC	CASSLGVNEQFF
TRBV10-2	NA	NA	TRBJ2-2	TGCGCCAGCAGAGAAGAGAACACCGGGGAGCTGTTTTTT	CASREENTGELFF
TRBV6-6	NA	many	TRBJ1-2	TGTGCCAGCAGGGGACAAGCTAACTATGGCTACACCTTC	CASRGQANYGYTF
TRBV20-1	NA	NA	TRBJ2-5	TGCAGTGCTAGAGATCTATATATCGGCAGCCAAGAGACCCAGTACTTC	CSARDLYIGSQETQYF
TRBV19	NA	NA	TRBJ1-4	TGTGCCAGTAGTCGGCCCGGGACATATAATGAAAAACTGTTTTTT	CASSRPGTYNEKLFF
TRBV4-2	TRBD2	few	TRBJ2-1	TGTGCCAGCAGCCTTAGCCAGGGACTAGCGGTGTACAATGAGCAGTTCTTC	CASSLSQGLAVYNEQFF
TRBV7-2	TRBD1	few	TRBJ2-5	TGTGCCAGCAGCCTCCAGGGCGGACAGGGTTTCGAGACCCAGTACTTC	CASSLQGGQGFETQYF
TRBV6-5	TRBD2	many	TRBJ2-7	TGTGCCAGCAGTTTTACTAGCGGGGGGCACGAGCAGTACTTC	CASSFTSGGHEQYF
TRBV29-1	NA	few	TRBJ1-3	TGCAGCGCAGGTCAGGGAAGAAACACCATATATTTT	CSAGQGRNTIYF
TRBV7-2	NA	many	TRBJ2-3	TGTGCCAGCAGCTACGGGAGCACAGATACGCAGTATTTT	CASSYGSTDTQYF
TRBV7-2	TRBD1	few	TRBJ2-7	TGTGCCAGCAGCTTAGCGACAGGGAAGGCTCCAAGCTCCTACGAGCAGTACTTC	CASSLATGKAPSSYEQYF
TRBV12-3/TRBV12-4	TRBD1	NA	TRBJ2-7	TGTGCCAGCAGTTTAGCATGGGACAGTAGATCTAGCGAGCAGTACTTC	CASSLAWDSRSSEQYF
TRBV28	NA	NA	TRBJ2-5	TGTGCCAGCAGTCTTTCGGGGGTCGGTCATGAGACCCAGTACTTC	CASSLSGVGHETQYF
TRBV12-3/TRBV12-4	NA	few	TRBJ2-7	TGTGCCAGCAGGTCGGGGACGGGGGCCTACGAGCAGTACTTC	CASRSGTGAYEQYF
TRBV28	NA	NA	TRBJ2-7	TGTGCCAGCAGTTTAAAAAGGCTAGGGGGGCAGTACTTC	CASSLKRLGGQYF
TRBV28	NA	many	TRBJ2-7	TGTGCCAGCAGTTTAGTTACAGTAGGGACCTACGAGCAGTACTTC	CASSLVTVGTYEQYF